This T cell receptor beta chain originates from a study of T cells in Graves' hyperthyroidism and ophthalmopathy. A Clinical Activity Score of at least 3, a NOSPECS grade of at least 4 and a duration under 3 months were recorded in the ophthalmopathy patients. Diagnoses were made from clinical symptoms, serum measures (thyroxine and TRAb), thyroid ultrasound and orbital computed tomography. The source material, RNA transcripts, was used to amplify TCR beta CDR3 regions. Initially, a first-round RT-PCR of the TCR CDR3 employed the HTBI primer set. TCRdb used MiXCR to reprocess the multiplex PCR reads, holding one entry per CDR3 protein. This sample has hundreds of thousands of distinct CDR3 sequences; nearly 20% occur once, and the top ten carry around 50%. Sample: blood. The TCR sequence derives from a man aged 35-49 years with Graves' ophthalmopathy.

The CDR3 loop reads CASSSQGQGAFGYTF. The CDR3 DNA reads as TGCGCCAGCAGCTCCCAGGGACAGGGGGCGTTTGGCTACACCTTC. V usage is TRBV4-1 and J usage is TRBJ1-2; 12 bases are a match to TRBD1. The germline CDR1 and CDR2 sequences are MGHRA and YSYEKL. After removal of 5 bases from V and 7 bases from J, the junction contained 8 bases not matched to a gene. CDR3 size: 15 residues.